This T cell receptor beta chain was documented in a study of blood T cell repertoires in COVID-19. The CDR3 extends over 17 amino acids. The V gene's germline CDR1 is SGHKS and CDR2 YYEKEE (reference sequence). The V and J ends lost 4 bases and 4 bases, in that order; junction bases with no gene match: 15. TCRdb's table, derived via immunoSEQ multiplex PCR, lists solely in-frame clones and lacks some. The table records about 320,000 clones, approximately 90% of them present only once. Sequenced input: PBMCs or T cells enriched from blood (not recorded which). V is TRBV5-5 and J is TRBJ2-7, with 9 bases fitting TRBD1. The source is a woman aged 18-29 years who had recovered from COVID-19. CDR3 bases: TGTGCCAGCAGCCCTCCGGATAGCGGACAGGGGTGGTACGAGCAGTACTTC. It translates to CASSPPDSGQGWYEQYF. The variable domain in full, completed from reference TRBV5-5 and TRBJ2-7, reads DAGVTQSPTHLIKTRGQQVTLRCSPISGHKSVSWYQQVLGQGPQFIFQYYEKEERGRGNFPDRFSARQFPNYSSELNVNALLLGDSALYLCASSPPDSGQGWYEQYFGPGTRLTVT.